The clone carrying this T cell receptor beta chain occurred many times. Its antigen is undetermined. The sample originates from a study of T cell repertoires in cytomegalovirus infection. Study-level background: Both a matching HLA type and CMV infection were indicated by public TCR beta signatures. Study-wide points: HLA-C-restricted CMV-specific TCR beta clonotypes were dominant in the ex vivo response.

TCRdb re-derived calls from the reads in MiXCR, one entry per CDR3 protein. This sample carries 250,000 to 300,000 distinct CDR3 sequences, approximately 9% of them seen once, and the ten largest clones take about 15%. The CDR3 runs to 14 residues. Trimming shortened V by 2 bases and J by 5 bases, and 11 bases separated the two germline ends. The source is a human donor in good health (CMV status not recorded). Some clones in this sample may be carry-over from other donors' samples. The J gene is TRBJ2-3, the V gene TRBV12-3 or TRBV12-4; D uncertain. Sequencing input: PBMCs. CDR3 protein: CASSLPPQGDTQYF. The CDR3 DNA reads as TGTGCCAGCAGTTTACCCCCCCAAGGAGATACGCAGTATTTT.